This TCR beta chain was captured by sequencing in a study of T cells after posttransplantation cyclophosphamide (dated by TCRdb to the mid-2010s). General notes on the study: T cell repertoire reconstitution was tracked by TRB sequencing after myeloablative bone marrow transplantation in which posttransplantation cyclophosphamide was used as GVHD prophylaxis. Samples from 30 to 45 PTCy-treated patients and roughly 17 related bone marrow donors of those patients were subjected to antigen receptor sequencing. Blood from all 35 or so PTCy patients with 1-year posttransplant specimens was subjected to TRB sequencing. TRB sequencing was also done on up to 3 additional blood samples from 2 to 5.2 years after transplant in 3 patients, and on pretransplant blood from several patients. Because TRA and TRB clonality correlated tightly in 8 to 10 samples, the subsequent TCR analyses were limited to TRB only. Public TRB sequences were compared against a database of over 3,000 sequences linked to responses to pathogens, tumor antigens, self-antigens and alloantigens. The research as a whole found: Across the roughly 40 patients, TRB clonality was highly associated with recipient CMV seropositivity and CMV reactivation, and diversity with PTCy was similar to that in the CNI/methotrexate controls. Donor-recipient similarity was low at 1-2 months but rose over the first year, and later blood repertoires were often dominated by donor CD8+ memory clones. The TRB repertoires of T cells infiltrating skin or the GI tract showed only limited overlap with the TRB repertoires found in blood.

Notes on this clone: The antigen it recognizes is unknown. The germline gene is not matched at one end of the junction; a read error may be the cause.

The control group consisted of approximately 10 patients who received myeloablative marrow transplants with methotrexate plus a calcineurin inhibitor and who were sampled 1 year after transplant. Mononuclear cells from peripheral blood and bone marrow were separated by Ficoll-Hypaque density centrifugation and then cryopreserved. TRB sequencing was run on genomic DNA with either the immunoSEQ assay at survey resolution or the hsTCRB kit. The authors' pipeline ran thus. The immunoSEQ software handled initial read processing, and the LymphoSeq R package was used for repertoire analyses. For each TRB dataset, clonality was calculated as 1 minus normalized Shannon entropy, and the Gini coefficient was computed as well. To infer phenotypes in unsorted samples, TRB sequences from sorted subsets of the recipient or donor were mapped onto the unsorted samples of the same recipient. In its TCRdb copy, this immuneACCESS table keeps in-frame sequences only and misses some clones. Where compared with another copy, unresolved V genes explain less than half of these, and the others have no known cause. V, J and clone size are those of that table, while D and trimming were read from the DNA. For this sample there are some 14,000 clones; roughly 83% appear just once. The ten largest clones represent around 5% of the sample.

This receptor was identified in a young adult male patient who received an allogeneic stem cell transplant from a related donor, was CMV-positive, and had no GVHD. In transplant recipients, some T cells may be of donor rather than host origin. The sequenced sample was PBMCs, obtained 350 to 400 days after allogeneic stem cell transplant with calcineurin inhibitor and methotrexate.

The CDR3 protein is CASSQVTGYSEQFF. DNA sequence: TGTGCCAGCAGCCAAGTAACAGGGTACAGTGAGCAGTTCTTC. This receptor chain uses TRBV4-2 and TRBJ2-1, and perhaps TRBD1 as D gene, on 6 matching bases. There are 14 amino acids in the CDR3, from cysteine to phenylalanine inclusive. Only the CDR3 portion is preserved as DNA: 42 bases, with reading frame beginning at the first base. CDR1 and CDR2 are read off the germline V gene as LGHNA and YNFKEQ.